Shown below are 5 T cell receptor beta chains from a single sample sequenced in a study of blood T cell repertoires in COVID-19. Libraries were prepared by immunoSEQ multiplex PCR; TCRdb keeps only in-frame clonotypes and omits some of them. The data hold 200,000 to 250,000 clones, with about 89% observed a single time. Source material: peripheral blood. The receptors were sampled from a man aged 55 to 70 who had recovered from COVID-19.

This chain joins TRBV6-5 and TRBJ1-2; D not resolved. Looked up from germline, CDR1 is MNHEY and CDR2 is SVGAGI. V was shortened by 6 bases and J by 5 bases, with 10 bases between the two germline ends. This CDR3 has 12 residues. CDR3 nucleotide sequence: TGTGCCAGCAGGATCGCGTGGTATGGCTACACCTTC. Residues: CASRIAWYGYTF.

This clone was picked up one time. The chain is built from TRBV19 and TRBJ2-4, with TRBD2 matching 10 bases. J was trimmed by 6 bases and V by 4 bases; bases with no gene match: 3. The CDR3 covers 14 residues. CDR1 and CDR2 (germline): LNHDA, SQIVND (reference sequence). The CDR3 DNA reads as TGTGCCAGTAGTACTAGCGGGGGATTAAACATTCAGTACTTC. This gives the protein CASSTSGGLNIQYF.

The rearrangement uses TRBV5-1 and TRBJ2-2; the match to TRBD1 covers 7 bases. The CDR3 length is 16 residues. With 4 bases clipped from V and 4 bases from J, the junction kept 10 bases outside the gene matches. Germline V gene lookup returns CDR1 SGHRS and CDR2 YFSETQ. In DNA, the CDR3 is TGCGCCAGCAGCCCTACAGGGGAACCGGGCACCGGGGAGCTGTTTTTT. This translates into CASSPTGEPGTGELFF. Using reference TRBV5-1 and TRBJ2-2 for the parts outside the CDR3, the full variable domain is KAGVTQTPRYLIKTRGQQVTLSCSPISGHRSVSWYQQTPGQGLQFLFEYFSETQRNKGNFPGRFSGRQFSNSRSEMNVSTLELGDSALYLCASSPTGEPGTGELFFGEGSRLTVL.

The chain couples TRBV11-3 to TRBJ2-1, with 11 nucleotides matching TRBD2. Germline V gene data show CDR1 as SGHNT and CDR2 as YENEEA. This CDR3 is 16 amino acids long. The trim removed 0 bases at V and 7 bases at J, leaving 5 bases unmatched. The CDR3 DNA is TGTGCCAGCAGCTTAGAAGGGACTAGCGGTTGGAATGAGCAGTTCTTC. Translating it yields CASSLEGTSGWNEQFF.

The chain has TRBV15 and TRBJ1-5; D might be TRBD1 (6 bases). V lost 3 bases and J 2 bases, leaving 20 bases between the germline ends. Germline CDR1 reads LNHNV; CDR2 reads YYDKDF (reference sequence). CDR3 size: 18 residues. The CDR3 DNA is TGTGCCACCAGCAGGTCTAGAGGGGTCAGGGGAGGCAATCAGCCCCAGCATTTT. Amino acid sequence: CATSRSRGVRGGNQPQHF.